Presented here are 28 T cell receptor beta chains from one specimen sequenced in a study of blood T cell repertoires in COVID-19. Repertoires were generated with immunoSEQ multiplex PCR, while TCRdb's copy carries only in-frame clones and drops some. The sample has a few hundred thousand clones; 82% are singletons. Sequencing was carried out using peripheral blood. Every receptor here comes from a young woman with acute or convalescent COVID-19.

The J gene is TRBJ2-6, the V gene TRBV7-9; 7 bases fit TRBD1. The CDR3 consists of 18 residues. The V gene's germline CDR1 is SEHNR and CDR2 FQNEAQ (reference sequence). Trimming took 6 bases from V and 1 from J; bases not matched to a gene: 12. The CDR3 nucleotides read TGTGCCAGCAGTACCACCGGGACAGAGTCATCTGGGGCCAACGTCCTGACTTTC. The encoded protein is CASSTTGTESSGANVLTF.

In DNA form, the CDR3 reads TGCGCCAGCAGCTTGGGACAGCAGCAGTACTTC. The encoded protein is CASSLGQQQYF. V usage is TRBV5-1 and J usage is TRBJ2-7, with D tentatively TRBD1 (5 bases). The CDR3 spans 11 residues. Looked up from germline, CDR1 is SGHRS and CDR2 is YFSETQ. Deletions cut 0 bases from V and 8 bases from J, with 6 bases between.

CDR3 sequence reads: CASSPSGRGDNEQFF. CDR3 DNA: TGTGCCAGCAGTCCCAGCGGGAGGGGGGACAATGAGCAGTTCTTC. The J gene is TRBJ2-1, the V gene TRBV9; 10 bases fit TRBD2. V trimming: 5 bases; J trimming: 5 bases; junction bases outside the gene matches: 7. Germline CDR1 reads SGDLS; CDR2 reads YYNGEE. There are 15 residues in the CDR3.

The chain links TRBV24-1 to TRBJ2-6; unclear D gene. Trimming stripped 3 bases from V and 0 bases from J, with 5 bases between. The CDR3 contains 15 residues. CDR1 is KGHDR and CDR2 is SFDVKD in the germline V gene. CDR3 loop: CATSDENSGANVLTF. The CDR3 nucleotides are TGTGCCACCAGTGATGAGAACTCTGGGGCCAACGTCCTGACTTTC.

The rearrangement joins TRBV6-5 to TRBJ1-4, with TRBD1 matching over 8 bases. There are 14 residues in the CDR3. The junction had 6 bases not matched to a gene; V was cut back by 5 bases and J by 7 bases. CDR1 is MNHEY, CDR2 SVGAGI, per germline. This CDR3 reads CASSPTGAFEKLFF. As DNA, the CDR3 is TGTGCCAGCAGTCCGACAGGGGCTTTTGAAAAACTGTTTTTT.

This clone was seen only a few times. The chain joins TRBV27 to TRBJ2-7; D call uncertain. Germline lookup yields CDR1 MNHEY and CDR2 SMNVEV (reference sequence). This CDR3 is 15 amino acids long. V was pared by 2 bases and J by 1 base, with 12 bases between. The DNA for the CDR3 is TGTGCCAGCAGTTTAGGGTCTGCCAGGTCCTACGAGCAGTACTTC. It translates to CASSLGSARSYEQYF.

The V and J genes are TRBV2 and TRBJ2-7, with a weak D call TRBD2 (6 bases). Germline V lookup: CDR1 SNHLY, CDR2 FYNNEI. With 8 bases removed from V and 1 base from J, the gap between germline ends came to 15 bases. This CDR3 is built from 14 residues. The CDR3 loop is CASCSREASYEQYF. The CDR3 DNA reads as TGTGCCAGCTGTTCGAGGGAGGCGTCCTACGAGCAGTACTTC.

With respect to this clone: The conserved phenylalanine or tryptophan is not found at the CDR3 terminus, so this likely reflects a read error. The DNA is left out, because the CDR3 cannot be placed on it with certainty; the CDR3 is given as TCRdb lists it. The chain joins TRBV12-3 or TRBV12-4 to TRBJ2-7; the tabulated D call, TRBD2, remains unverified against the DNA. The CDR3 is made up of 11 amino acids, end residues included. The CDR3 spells CATLIRLAGES.

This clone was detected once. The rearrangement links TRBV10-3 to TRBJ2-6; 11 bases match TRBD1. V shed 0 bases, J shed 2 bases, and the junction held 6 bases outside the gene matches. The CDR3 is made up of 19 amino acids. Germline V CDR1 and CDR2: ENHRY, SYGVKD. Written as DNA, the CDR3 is TGTGCCATCAGTGAGTCGGGGACAGGGGGTTTTACTGGGGCCAACGTCCTGACTTTC. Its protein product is CAISESGTGGFTGANVLTF.

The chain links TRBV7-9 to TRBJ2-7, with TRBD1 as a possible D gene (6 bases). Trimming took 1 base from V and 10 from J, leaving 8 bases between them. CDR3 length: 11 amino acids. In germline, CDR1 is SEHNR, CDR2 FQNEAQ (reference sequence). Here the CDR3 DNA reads TGTGCCAGCAGCTTAGGAGGGGGTCAGTACTTC. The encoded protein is CASSLGGGQYF. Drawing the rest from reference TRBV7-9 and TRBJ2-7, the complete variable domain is DTGVSQNPRHKITKRGQNVTFRCDPISEHNRLYWYRQTLGQGPEFLTYFQNEAQLEKSRLLSDRFSAERPKGSFSTLEIQRTEQGDSAMYLCASSLGGGQYFGPGTRLTVT.

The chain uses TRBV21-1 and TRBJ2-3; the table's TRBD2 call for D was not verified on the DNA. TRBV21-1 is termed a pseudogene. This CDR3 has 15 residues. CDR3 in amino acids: CASSKRREREDTQYF. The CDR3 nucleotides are TGTGCCAGCAGCAAAAGGAGGGAGCGGGAGGATACGCAGTATTTT.

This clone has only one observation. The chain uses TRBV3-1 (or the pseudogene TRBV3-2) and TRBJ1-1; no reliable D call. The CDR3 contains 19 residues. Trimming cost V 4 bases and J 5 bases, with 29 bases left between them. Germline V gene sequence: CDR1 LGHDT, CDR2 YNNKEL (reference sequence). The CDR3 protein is CASSPERAGGPRVATEAFF. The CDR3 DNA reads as TGTGCCAGCAGCCCAGAACGAGCAGGAGGCCCGAGGGTTGCGACTGAAGCTTTCTTT.

CDR3 residues: CASSQAGYVSNEQYF. CDR3 nucleotide sequence: TGTGCCAGCAGCCAGGCCGGATACGTTTCAAACGAGCAGTACTTC. The V call is TRBV5-8, the J call TRBJ2-7; D gene uncertain. The CDR3 runs to 15 residues. Looked up from germline, CDR1 is SGHTS and CDR2 is YDEGEE. Trimming removed 4 bases at V and 5 bases at J, with 19 bases between.

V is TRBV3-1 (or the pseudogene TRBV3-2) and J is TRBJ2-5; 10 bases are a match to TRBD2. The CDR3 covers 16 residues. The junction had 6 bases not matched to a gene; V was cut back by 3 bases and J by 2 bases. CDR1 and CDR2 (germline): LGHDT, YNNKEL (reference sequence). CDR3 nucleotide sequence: TGTGCCAGCAGCCACGGGGCTAGCGGGAGTCAAGAGACCCAGTACTTC. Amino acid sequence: CASSHGASGSQETQYF.

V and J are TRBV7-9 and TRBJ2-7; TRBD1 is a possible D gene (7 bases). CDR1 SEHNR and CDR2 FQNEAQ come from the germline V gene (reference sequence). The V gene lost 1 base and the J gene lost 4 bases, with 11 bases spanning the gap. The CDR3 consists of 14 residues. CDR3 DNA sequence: TGTGCCAGCAGCTTAGTCGCAGGGGGGTACGAGCAGTACTTC. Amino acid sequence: CASSLVAGGYEQYF.

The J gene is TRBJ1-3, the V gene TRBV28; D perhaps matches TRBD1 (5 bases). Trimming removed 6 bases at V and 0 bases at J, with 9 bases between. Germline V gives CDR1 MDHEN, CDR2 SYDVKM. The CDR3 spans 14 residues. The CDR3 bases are TGTGCCAGCAGGGGGGGAAGCTCTGGAAACACCATATATTTT. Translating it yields CASRGGSSGNTIYF.

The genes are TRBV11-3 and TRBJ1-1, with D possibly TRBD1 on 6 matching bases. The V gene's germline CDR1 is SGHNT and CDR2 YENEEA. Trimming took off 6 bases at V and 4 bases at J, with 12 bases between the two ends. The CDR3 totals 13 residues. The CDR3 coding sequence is TGTGCCAGCAGTCCTGGGGGGGCCACTGAAGCTTTCTTT. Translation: CASSPGGATEAFF. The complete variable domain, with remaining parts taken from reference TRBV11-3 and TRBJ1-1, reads EAGVVQSPRYKIIEKKQPVAFWCNPISGHNTLYWYLQNLGQGPELLIRYENEEAVDDSQLPKDRFSAERLKGVDSTLKIQPAELGDSAVYLCASSPGGATEAFFGQGTRLTVV.

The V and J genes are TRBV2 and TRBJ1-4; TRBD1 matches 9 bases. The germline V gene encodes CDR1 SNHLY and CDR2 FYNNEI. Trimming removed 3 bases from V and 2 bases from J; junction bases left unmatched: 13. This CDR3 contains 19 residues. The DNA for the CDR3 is TGTGCCAGCAGTGACCCCGGGACAGGGTTTCGTATGACTAATGAAAAACTGTTTTTT. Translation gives CASSDPGTGFRMTNEKLFF.

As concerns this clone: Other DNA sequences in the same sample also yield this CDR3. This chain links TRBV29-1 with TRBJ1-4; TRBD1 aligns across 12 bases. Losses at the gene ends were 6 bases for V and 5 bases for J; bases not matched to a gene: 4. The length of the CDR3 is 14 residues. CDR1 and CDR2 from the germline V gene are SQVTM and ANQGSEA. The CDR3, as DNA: TGCAGCGTAGCCGGGACAGGGGGCAATGAAAAACTGTTTTTT. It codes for CSVAGTGGNEKLFF.

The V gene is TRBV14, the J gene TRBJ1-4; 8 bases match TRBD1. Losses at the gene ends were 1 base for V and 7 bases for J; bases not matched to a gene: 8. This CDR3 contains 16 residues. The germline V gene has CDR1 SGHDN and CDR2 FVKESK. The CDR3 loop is CASSQVLDRAVEKLFF. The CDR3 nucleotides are TGTGCCAGCAGCCAAGTCTTGGACAGGGCTGTTGAAAAACTGTTTTTT.

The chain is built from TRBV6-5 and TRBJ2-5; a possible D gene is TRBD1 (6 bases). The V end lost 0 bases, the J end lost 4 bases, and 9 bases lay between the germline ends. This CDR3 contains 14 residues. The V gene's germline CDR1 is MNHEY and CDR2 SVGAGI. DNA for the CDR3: TGTGCCAGCAGTTACTCCTTAGGGGGAGAGACCCAGTACTTC. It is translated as CASSYSLGGETQYF.

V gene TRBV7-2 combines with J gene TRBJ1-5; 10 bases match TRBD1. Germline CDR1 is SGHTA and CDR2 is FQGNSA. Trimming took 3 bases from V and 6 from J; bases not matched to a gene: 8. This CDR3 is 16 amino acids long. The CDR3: CASSFSGQGGGQPQHF. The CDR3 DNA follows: TGTGCCAGCAGCTTCAGCGGACAGGGGGGTGGTCAGCCCCAGCATTTT.

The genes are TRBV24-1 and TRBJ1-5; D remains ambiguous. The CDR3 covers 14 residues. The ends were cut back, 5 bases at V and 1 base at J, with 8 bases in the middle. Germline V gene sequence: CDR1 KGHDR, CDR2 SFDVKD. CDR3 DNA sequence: TGTGCCACCAGTGCCAGTAACAGCAATCAGCCCCAGCATTTT. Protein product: CATSASNSNQPQHF.

DNA of the CDR3: TGCGCCAGCAGCTTGGAAGTACCGGGACAGGGAGGCGAGCAGTACTTC. It specifies CASSLEVPGQGGEQYF. This chain connects TRBV5-1 to TRBJ2-7; 9 nucleotides match TRBD1. The CDR3 is 16 amino acids. V shed 0 bases and J 6 bases; nucleotides not matched to a gene: 10. The germline gives CDR1 SGHRS, CDR2 YFSETQ.

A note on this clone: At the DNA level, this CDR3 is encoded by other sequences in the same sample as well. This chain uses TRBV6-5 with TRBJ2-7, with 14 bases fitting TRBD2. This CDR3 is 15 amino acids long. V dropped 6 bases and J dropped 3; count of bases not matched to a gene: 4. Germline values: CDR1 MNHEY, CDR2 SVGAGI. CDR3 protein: CASRPGTSGSYEQYF. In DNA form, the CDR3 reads TGTGCCAGCAGACCCGGGACTAGCGGGAGCTACGAGCAGTACTTC.

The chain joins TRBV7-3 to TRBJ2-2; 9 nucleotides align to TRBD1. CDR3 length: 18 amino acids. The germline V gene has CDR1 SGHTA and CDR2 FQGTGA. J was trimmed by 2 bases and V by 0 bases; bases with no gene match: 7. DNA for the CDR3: TGTGCCAGCAGCTTAACACCCGCACAGGGGGCCAACACCGGGGAGCTGTTTTTT. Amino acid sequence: CASSLTPAQGANTGELFF. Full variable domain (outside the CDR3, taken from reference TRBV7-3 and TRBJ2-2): GAGVSQTPSNKVTEKGKYVELRCDPISGHTALYWYRQSLGQGPEFLIYFQGTGAADDSGLPNDRFFAVRPEGSVSTLKIQRTERGDSAVYLCASSLTPAQGANTGELFFGEGSRLTVL.

The CDR3 spells CASSVTLDTQYF. CDR3 nucleotide sequence: TGTGCCAGCAGCGTAACTTTGGATACGCAGTATTTT. The J gene is TRBJ2-3, the V gene TRBV9; D not certain. The V end lost 1 base, the J end lost 6 bases, and 6 bases lay between the germline ends. There are 12 residues in the CDR3. Germline CDR1 reads SGDLS; CDR2 reads YYNGEE.

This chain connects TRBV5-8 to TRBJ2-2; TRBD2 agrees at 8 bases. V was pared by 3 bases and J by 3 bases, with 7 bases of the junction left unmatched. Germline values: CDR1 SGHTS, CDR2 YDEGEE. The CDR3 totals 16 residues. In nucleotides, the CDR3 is TGTGCCAGCAGCTGGGCCGGGACTAGTGACACCGGGGAGCTGTTTTTT. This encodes CASSWAGTSDTGELFF. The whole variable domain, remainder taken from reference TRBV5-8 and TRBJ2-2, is EAGVTQSPTHLIKTRGQQATLRCSPISGHTSVYWYQQALGLGLQFLLWYDEGEERNRGNFPPRFSGRQFPNYSSELNVNALELEDSALYLCASSWAGTSDTGELFFGEGSRLTVL.